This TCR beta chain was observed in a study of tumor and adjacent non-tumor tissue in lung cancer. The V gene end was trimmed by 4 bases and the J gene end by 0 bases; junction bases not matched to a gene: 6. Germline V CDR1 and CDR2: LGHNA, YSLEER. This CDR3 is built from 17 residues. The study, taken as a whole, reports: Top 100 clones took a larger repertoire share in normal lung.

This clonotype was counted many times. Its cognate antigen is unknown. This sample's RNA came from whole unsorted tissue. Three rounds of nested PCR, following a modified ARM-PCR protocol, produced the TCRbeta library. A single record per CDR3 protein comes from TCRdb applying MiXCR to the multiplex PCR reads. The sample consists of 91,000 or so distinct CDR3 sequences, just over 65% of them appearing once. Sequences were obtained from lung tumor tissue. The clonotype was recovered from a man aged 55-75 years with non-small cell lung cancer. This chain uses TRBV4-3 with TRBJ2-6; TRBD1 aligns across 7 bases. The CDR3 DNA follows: TGCGCCAGCAGCCGCGGACAGGCAGCCTCTGGGGCCAACGTCCTGACTTTC. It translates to CASSRGQAASGANVLTF.